This entry features one T cell receptor (beta chain) sequence. Assay used: immunoSEQ multiplex PCR; TCRdb lists only in-frame clones, some missing. The sample carries about 37,000 clones, around three quarters recorded once. The CDR3 contains 15 residues. Germline V lookup: CDR1 ENHRY, CDR2 SYGVKD. The V and J ends lost 6 bases and 3 bases respectively, with 12 bases between them. These data are taken from a study of blood T cell repertoires in COVID-19. Whole-study context: Sources were T cells, B-cell-depleted T cells, or PBMCs; the material itself was cDNA or gDNA.

V and J are TRBV10-3 and TRBJ1-6; TRBD1 might be the D (6 bases). What was sequenced was peripheral blood. The clonotype originates from a woman in her 70s with acute or convalescent COVID-19. DNA for the CDR3: TGTGCCATCAGAGAGACAGGCAACTATAATTCACCCCTCCACTTT. It translates to CAIRETGNYNSPLHF.